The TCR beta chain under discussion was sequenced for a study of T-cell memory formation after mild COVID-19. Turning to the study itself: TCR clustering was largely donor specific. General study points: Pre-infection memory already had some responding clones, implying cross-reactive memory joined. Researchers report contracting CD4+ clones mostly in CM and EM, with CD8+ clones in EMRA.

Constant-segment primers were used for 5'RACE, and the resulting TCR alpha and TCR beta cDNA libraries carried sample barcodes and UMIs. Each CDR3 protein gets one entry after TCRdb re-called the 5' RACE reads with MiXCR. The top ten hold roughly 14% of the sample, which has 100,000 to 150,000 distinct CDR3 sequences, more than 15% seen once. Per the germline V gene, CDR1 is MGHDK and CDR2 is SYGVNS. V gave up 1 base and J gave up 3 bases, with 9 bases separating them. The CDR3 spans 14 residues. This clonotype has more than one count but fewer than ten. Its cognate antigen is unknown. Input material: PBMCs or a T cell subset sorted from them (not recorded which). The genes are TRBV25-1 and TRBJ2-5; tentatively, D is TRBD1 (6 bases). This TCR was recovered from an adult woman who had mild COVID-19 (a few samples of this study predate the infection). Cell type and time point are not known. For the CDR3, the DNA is TGTGCCAGCAGTGAATTAGGGGGAGAAGAGACCCAGTACTTC. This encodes CASSELGGEETQYF.